This T cell receptor (beta chain) was identified during a study of OX40 agonist ivuxolimab in advanced cancers. Study summary: Ivuxolimab, an agonist antibody against OX40 (CD134), was given to patients. Findings and limits, study-wide: CD8+ T cells averaged more expanded clones than CD4+. No antigen was identified for the clonally expanded peripheral T cells.

Assay: immunoSEQ multiplex PCR; the TCRdb copy retains only in-frame clones and omits some. The sample carries some 100,000 clones, 70% to 90% recorded once. The V gene end was trimmed by 0 bases and the J gene end by 8 bases; junction bases not matched to a gene: 5. Germline values: CDR1 SGHNT, CDR2 YYREEE (reference sequence). The CDR3 covers 16 residues. About this clone itself: Its antigen is unknown.

This sequence was found in an adult with an advanced solid tumor such as melanoma, head and neck, liver or kidney cancer. The sequences come from CD4+ or CD8+ T cells sorted from blood, collected in a trial of the OX40 agonist ivuxolimab. The chain uses TRBV5-4 and TRBJ2-1; TRBD2 agrees at 13 bases. CDR3 residues: CASSLARTSGSYEQFF. The CDR3 DNA reads TGTGCCAGCAGCTTGGCCAGGACTAGCGGGAGCTATGAGCAGTTCTTC.